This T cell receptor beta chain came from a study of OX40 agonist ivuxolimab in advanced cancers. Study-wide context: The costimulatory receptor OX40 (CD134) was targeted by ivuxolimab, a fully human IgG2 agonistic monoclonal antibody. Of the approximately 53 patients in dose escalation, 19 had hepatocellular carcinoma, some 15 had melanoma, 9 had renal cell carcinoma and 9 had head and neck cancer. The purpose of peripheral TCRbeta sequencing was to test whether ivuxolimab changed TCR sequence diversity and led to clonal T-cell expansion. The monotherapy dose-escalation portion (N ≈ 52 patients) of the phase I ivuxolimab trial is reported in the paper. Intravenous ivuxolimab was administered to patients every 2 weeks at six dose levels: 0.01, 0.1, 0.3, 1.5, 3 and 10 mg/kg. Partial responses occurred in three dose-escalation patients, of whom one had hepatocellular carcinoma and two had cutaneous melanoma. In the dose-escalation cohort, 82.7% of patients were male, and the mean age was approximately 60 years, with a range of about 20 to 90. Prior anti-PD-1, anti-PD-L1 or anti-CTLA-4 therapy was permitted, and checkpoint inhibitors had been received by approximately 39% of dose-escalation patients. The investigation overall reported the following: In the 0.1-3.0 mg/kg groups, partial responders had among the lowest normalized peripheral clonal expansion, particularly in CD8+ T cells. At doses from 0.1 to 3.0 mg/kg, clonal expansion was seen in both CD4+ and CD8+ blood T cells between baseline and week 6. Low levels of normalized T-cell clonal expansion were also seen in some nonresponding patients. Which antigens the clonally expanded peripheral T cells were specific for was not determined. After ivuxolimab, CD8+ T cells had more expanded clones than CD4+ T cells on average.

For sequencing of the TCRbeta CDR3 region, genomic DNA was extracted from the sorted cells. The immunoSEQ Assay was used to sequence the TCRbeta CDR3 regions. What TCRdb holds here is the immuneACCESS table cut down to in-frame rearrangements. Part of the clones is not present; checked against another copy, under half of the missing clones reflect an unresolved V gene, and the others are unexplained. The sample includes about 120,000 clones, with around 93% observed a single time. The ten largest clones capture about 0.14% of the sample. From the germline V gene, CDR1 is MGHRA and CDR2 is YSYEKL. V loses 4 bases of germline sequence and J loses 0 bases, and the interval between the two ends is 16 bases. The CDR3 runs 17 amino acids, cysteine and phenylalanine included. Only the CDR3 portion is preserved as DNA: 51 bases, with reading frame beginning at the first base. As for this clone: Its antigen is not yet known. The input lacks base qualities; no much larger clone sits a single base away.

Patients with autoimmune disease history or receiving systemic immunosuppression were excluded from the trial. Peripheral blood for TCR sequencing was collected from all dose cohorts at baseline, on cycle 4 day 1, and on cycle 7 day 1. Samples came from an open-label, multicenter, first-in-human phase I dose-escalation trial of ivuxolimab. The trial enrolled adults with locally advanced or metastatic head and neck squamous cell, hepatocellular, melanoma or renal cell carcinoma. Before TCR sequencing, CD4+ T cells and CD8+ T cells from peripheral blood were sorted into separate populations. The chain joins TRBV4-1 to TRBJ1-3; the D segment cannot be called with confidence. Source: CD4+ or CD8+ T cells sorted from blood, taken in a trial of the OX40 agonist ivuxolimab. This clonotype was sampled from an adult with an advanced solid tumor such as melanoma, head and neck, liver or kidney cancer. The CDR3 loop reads CASSREATTYSGNTIYF. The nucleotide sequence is TGCGCCAGCAGCCGCGAGGCAACAACGTACTCTGGAAACACCATATATTTT.